This T cell receptor (beta chain) was sequenced in a study of CD8+CD57+ T cells in acquired aplastic anemia. About the study: The average for DNA from sorted CD4+ and CD8+ cells was around 3.5 ug. Among healthy donors, CD4+ cells averaged approximately 11 million reads.

The study profiled TCR beta VDJ and CDR3 using genomic DNA as template. TCRdb ran MiXCR on the reads and lists one entry per CDR3 protein. In the table there are about 190,000 distinct CDR3 sequences, 50% to 55% of which are singletons. Between the trimmed V and J ends, which lost 4 bases and 0 bases, there was a span of 10 bases. CDR1 and CDR2 (germline): DFQATT, SNEGSKA (reference sequence). CDR3 length: 14 residues. The study's findings and limits: Patients did not significantly differ from controls in CD8+ Simpson's diversity. Patients and controls turned out to have more than 25 CD8+ CDR3 sequences in common.

On this clonotype: The target antigen is unknown.

Source material: sorted CD4+, CD8+, or CD8+CD57+ T cells (not recorded which) from PBMCs. The genes are TRBV20-1 and TRBJ1-5, with D possibly matching TRBD1 (5 bases). This sequence originates from a human donor in good health, serving as a control. In nucleotides, the CDR3 is TGCAGTGCTACACAGGCCTATAGCAATCAGCCCCAGCATTTT. Residues: CSATQAYSNQPQHF.